A single sample is the source of the 4 T cell receptor beta chains below, sequenced in a study of follicular helper T cells after annual influenza vaccination. Time point indicated: 2015-2016 season, pre-vaccination. The repertoire was sequenced with immunoSEQ multiplex PCR; TCRdb's copy has only in-frame clones and lacks some. The table lists several thousand clones, about 81% of them singletons, with over 0.7% in the top ten. The material was CXCR5- memory CD4+ T cells sorted from blood, obtained on the day of influenza vaccination. Receptor source: an adult who received the influenza vaccine.

The chain links TRBV5-4 to TRBJ2-1, with a possible D match to TRBD1 (6 bases). The germline gives CDR1 SGHNT, CDR2 YYREEE (reference sequence). The CDR3 has 14 amino acids. V was trimmed by 4 bases and J by 2 bases, leaving 10 bases between them. CDR3 DNA sequence: TGTGCCAGCAGCAGAACAGGGCCCTACAATGAGCAGTTCTTC. This sequence encodes CASSRTGPYNEQFF.

This clone showed up just a few times. The chain carries TRBV4-1 and TRBJ2-7; 11 nucleotides agree with TRBD2. Germline CDR1 reads MGHRA; CDR2 reads YSYEKL. V lost 3 bases and J lost 3; bases outside the gene matches: 4. There are 15 residues in the CDR3. The DNA of the CDR3 is TGCGCCAGCAGCCACCCCGGACTAGCGGGCTACGAGCAGTACTTC. It is translated as CASSHPGLAGYEQYF.

This clone came up a few times. This chain links TRBV11-2 with TRBJ2-7; 8 nucleotides agree with TRBD1. CDR3 length: 15 amino acids. V gave up 1 base and J gave up 7 bases; unmatched junction bases: 9. Germline V gene lookup returns CDR1 SGHAT and CDR2 FQNNGV. CDR3 in amino acids: CASSLAGQGAGEQYF. In DNA form, the CDR3 reads TGTGCCAGCAGCTTAGCCGGCCAGGGGGCAGGGGAGCAGTACTTC.

The rearrangement joins TRBV2 to TRBJ1-1; TRBD1 aligns across 8 bases. The CDR3 extends over 15 amino acids. Germline assignment: CDR1 SNHLY and CDR2 FYNNEI. With V trimmed by 7 bases and J by 1 base, 8 bases remained unmatched. CDR3 nucleotides: TGTGCCAGCACTCCTAGAGACAGGGGGAACACTGAAGCTTTCTTT. Encoded protein: CASTPRDRGNTEAFF.